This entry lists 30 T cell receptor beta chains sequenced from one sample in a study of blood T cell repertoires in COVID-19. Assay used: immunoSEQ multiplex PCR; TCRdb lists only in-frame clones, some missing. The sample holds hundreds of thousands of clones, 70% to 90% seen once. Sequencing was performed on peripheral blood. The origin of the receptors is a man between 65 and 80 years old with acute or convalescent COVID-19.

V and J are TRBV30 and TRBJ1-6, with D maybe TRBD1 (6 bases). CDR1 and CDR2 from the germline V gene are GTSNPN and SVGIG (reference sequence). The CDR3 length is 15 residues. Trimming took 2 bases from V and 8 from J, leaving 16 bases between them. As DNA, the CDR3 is TGTGCCTGGAGTTTGCTAAATCCAGGGGATTCACCCCTCCACTTT. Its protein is CAWSLLNPGDSPLHF.

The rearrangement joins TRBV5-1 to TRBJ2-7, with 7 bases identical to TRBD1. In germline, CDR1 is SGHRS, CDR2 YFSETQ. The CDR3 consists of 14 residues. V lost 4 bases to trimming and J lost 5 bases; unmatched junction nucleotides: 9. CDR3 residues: CASSLGQVYDEQYF. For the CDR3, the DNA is TGCGCCAGCAGCCTCGGACAGGTTTATGACGAGCAGTACTTC.

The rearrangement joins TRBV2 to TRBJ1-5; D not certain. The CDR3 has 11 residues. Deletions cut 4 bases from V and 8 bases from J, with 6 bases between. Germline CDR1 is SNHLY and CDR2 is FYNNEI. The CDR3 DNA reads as TGTGCCAGCAGTGTGGGCGAGCCCCAGCATTTT. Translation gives CASSVGEPQHF.

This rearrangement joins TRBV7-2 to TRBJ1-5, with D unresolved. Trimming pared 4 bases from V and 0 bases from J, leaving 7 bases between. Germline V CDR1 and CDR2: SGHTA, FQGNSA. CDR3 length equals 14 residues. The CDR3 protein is CASSSVDSNQPQHF. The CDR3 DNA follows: TGTGCCAGCAGCTCGGTCGATAGCAATCAGCCCCAGCATTTT.

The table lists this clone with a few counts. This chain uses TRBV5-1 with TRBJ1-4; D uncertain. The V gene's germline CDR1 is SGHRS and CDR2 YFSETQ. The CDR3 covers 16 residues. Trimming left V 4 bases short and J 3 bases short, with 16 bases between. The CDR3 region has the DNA TGCGCCAGCAGCCGCGGATCAGAAGGTGCTAATGAAAAACTGTTTTTT. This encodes CASSRGSEGANEKLFF.

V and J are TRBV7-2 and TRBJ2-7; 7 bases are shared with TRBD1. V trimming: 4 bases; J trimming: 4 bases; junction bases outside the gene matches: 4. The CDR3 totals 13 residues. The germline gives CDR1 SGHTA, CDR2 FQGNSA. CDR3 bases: TGTGCCAGCAGCTCCACACAGGGGTACGAGCAGTACTTC. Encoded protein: CASSSTQGYEQYF. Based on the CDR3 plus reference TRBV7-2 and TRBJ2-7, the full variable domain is GAGVSQSPSNKVTEKGKDVELRCDPISGHTALYWYRQSLGQGLEFLIYFQGNSAPDKSGLPSDRFSAERTGGSVSTLTIQRTQQEDSAVYLCASSSTQGYEQYFGPGTRLTVT.

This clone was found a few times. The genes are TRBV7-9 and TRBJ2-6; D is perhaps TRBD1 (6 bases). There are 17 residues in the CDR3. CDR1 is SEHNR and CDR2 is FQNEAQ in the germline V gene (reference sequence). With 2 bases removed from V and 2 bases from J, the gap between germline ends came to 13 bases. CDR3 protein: CASSLQGRRPGANVLTF. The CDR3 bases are TGTGCCAGCAGCTTACAGGGGAGAAGACCTGGGGCCAACGTCCTGACTTTC.

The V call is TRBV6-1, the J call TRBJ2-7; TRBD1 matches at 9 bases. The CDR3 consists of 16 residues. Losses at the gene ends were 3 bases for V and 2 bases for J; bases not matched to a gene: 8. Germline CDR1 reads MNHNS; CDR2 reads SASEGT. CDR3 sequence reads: CASSEDRGQGTYEQYF. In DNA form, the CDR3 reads TGTGCCAGCAGTGAGGATAGGGGACAGGGTACCTACGAGCAGTACTTC.

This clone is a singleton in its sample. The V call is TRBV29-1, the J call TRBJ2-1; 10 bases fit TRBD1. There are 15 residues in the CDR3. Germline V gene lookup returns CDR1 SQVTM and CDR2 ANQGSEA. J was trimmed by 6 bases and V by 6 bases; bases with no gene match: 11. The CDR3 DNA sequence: TGCAGCGTGGTCCCGGGACAGGGGCCCGGCAATGAGCAGTTCTTC. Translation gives CSVVPGQGPGNEQFF.

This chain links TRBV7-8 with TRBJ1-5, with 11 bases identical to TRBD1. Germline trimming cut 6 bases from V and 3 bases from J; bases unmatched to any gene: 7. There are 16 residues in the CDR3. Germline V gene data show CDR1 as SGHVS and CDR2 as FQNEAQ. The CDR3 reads CASRPDRGRDNQPQHF. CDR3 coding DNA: TGTGCCAGCAGACCGGACAGGGGGCGGGACAATCAGCCCCAGCATTTT.

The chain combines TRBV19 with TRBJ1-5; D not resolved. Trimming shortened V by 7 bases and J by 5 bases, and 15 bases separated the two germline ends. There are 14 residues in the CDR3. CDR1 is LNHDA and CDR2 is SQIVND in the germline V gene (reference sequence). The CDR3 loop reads CASTPGSPDQPQHF. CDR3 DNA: TGTGCCAGTACTCCGGGAAGTCCCGATCAGCCCCAGCATTTT.

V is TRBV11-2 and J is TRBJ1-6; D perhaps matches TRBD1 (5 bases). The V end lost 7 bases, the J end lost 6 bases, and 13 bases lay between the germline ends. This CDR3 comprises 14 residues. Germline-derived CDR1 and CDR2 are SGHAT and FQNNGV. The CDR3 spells CASTPSGINSPLHF. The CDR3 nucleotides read TGTGCCAGCACCCCCTCAGGGATTAATTCACCCCTCCACTTT.

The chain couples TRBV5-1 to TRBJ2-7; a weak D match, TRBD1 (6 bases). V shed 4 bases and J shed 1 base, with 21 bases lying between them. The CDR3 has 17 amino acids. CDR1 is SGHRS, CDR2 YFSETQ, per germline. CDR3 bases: TGCGCCAGCAGCCCCTTTTCCAGGGGCGGACTTTCCTACGAGCAGTACTTC. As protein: CASSPFSRGGLSYEQYF.

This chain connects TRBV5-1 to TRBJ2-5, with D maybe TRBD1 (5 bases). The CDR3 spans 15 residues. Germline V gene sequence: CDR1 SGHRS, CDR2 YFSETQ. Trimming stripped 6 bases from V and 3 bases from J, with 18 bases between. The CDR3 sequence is CASTPGAGEKETQYF. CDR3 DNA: TGCGCCAGCACCCCTGGGGCAGGTGAAAAAGAGACCCAGTACTTC.

The DNA of the CDR3 is TGTGCCAGCAGCCAAGAGCCCGGAGGCGGGGGGGCGGATACGCAGTATTTT. Encoded protein: CASSQEPGGGGADTQYF. The V call is TRBV4-2, the J call TRBJ2-3; the match to TRBD2 covers 9 bases. The CDR3 consists of 17 residues. Germline loops: CDR1 LGHNA, CDR2 YNFKEQ. Losses at the gene ends were 0 bases for V and 6 bases for J; bases not matched to a gene: 10.

The CDR3 loop reads CASSRTHGDEKLFF. CDR3 DNA: TGTGCCAGCAGCCGGACTCATGGAGATGAAAAACTGTTTTTT. The chain recombines TRBV3-1 (or the pseudogene TRBV3-2) with TRBJ1-4; D unresolved. Germline CDR1 LGHDT, CDR2 YNNKEL (reference sequence). The CDR3 totals 14 residues. Trimming cost V 4 bases and J 6 bases, with 12 bases left between them.

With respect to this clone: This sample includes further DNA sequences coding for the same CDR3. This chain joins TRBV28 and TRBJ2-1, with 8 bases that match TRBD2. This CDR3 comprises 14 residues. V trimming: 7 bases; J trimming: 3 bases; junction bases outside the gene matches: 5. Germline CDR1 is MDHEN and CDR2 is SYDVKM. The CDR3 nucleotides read TGTGCCAGCACCTCGGGAGGGGTCTACAATGAGCAGTTCTTC. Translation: CASTSGGVYNEQFF.

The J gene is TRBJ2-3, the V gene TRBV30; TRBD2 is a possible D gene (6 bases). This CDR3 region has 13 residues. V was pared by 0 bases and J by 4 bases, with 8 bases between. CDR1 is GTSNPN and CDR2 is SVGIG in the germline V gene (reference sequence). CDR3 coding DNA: TGTGCCTGGAGTGTATCGGGGGCAGATACGCAGTATTTT. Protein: CAWSVSGADTQYF.

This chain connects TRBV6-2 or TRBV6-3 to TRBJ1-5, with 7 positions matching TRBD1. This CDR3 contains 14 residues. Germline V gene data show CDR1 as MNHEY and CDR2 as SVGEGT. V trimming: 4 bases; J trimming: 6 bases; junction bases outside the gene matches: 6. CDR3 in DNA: TGTGCCAGCAGTTTTCGACAGGGTAGTCAGCCCCAGCATTTT. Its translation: CASSFRQGSQPQHF.

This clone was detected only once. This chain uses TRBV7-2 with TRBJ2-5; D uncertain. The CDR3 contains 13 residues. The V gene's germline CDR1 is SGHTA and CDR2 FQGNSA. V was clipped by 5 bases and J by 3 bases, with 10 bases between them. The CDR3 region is CASSREAEETQYF. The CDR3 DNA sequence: TGTGCCAGCAGCCGAGAGGCGGAAGAGACCCAGTACTTC.

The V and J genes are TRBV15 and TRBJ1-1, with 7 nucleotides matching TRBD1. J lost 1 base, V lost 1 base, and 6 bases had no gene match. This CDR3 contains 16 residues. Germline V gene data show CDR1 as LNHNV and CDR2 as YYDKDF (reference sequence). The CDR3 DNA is TGTGCCACCAGCAGAGGGTGGGGACAGAGGAACACTGAAGCTTTCTTT. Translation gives CATSRGWGQRNTEAFF.

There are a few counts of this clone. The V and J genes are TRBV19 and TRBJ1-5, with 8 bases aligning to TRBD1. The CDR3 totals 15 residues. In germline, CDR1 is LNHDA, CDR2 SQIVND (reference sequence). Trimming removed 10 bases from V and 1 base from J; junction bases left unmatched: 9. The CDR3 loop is CATSTGGTSNQPQHF. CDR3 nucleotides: TGTGCCACCTCTACAGGGGGGACGAGCAATCAGCCCCAGCATTTT.

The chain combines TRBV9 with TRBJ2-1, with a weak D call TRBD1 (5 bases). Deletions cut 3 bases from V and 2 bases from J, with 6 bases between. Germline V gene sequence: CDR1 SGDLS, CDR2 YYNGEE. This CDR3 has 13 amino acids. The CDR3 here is CASSGGTYNEQFF. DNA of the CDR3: TGTGCCAGCAGCGGGGGCACCTACAATGAGCAGTTCTTC. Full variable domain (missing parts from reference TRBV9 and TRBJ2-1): DSGVTQTPKHLITATGQRVTLRCSPRSGDLSVYWYQQSLDQGLQFLIQYYNGEERAKGNILERFSAQQFPDLHSELNLSSLELGDSALYFCASSGGTYNEQFFGPGTRLTVL.

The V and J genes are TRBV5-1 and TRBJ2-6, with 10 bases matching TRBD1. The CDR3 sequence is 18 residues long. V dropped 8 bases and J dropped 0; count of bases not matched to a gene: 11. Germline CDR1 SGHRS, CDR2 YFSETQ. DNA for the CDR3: TGCGCCAGTTCCGGGACAGGGGCTCAACTCTCTGGGGCCAACGTCCTGACTTTC. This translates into CASSGTGAQLSGANVLTF.

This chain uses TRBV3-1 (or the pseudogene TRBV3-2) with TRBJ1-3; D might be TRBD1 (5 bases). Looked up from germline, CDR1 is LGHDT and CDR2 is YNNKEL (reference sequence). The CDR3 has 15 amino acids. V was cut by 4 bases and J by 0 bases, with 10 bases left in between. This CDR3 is CASSPFQGSGNTIYF. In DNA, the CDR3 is TGTGCCAGCAGCCCTTTTCAGGGCTCTGGAAACACCATATATTTT.

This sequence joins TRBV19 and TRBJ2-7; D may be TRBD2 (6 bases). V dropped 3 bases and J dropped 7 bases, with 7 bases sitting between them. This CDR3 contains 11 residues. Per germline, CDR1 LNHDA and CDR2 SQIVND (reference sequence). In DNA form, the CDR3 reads TGTGCCAGTAGTATTGGGGGGGAGCAGTACTTC. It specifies CASSIGGEQYF.

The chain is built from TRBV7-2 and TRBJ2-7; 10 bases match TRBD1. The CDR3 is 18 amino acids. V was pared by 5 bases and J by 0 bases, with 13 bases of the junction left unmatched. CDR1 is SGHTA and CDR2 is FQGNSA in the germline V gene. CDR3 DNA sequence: TGTGCCAGCAGCCCGCTAGCTACCGGGACAGGGGCCTCCTACGAGCAGTACTTC. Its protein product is CASSPLATGTGASYEQYF.

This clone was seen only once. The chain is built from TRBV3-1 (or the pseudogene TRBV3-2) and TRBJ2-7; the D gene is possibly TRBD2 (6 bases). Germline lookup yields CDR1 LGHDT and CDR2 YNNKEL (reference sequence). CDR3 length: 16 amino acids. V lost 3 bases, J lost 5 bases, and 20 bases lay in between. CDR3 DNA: TGTGCCAGCAGCCAGCGCCGGGACTCTATATACCACGAGCAGTACTTC. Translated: CASSQRRDSIYHEQYF.

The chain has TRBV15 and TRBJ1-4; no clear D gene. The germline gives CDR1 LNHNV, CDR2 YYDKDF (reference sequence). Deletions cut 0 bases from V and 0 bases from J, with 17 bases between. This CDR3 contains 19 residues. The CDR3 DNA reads TGTGCCACCAGCAGAGATCCTTTGACGGGCGGGTCAACTAATGAAAAACTGTTTTTT. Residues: CATSRDPLTGGSTNEKLFF.

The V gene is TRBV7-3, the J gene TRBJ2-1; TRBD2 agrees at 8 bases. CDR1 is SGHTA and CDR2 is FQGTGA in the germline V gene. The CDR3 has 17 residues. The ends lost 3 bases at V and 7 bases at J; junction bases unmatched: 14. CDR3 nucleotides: TGTGCCAGCAGCTTCTCACCCCTAGGACTAGCTCGGAATGAGCAGTTCTTC. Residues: CASSFSPLGLARNEQFF.